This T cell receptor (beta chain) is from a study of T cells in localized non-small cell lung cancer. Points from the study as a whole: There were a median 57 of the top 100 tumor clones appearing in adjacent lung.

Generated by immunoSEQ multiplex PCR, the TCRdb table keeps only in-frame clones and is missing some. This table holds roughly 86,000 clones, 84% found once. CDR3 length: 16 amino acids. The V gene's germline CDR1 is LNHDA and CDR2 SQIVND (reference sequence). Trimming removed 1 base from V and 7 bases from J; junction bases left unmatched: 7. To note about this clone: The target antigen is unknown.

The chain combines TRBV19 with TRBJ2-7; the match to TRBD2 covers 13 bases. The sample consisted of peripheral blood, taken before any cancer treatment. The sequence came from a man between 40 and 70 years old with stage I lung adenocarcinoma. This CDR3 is CASSIAGGLAGVEQYF. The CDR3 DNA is TGTGCCAGTAGTATAGCCGGCGGACTAGCGGGAGTTGAGCAGTACTTC. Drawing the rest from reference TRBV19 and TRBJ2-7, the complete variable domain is DGGITQSPKYLFRKEGQNVTLSCEQNLNHDAMYWYRQDPGQGLRLIYYSQIVNDFQKGDIAEGYSVSREKKESFPLTVTSAQKNPTAFYLCASSIAGGLAGVEQYFGPGTRLTVT.